Each of the 30 T cell receptor beta chains below was sequenced from the same sample in a study of cytomegalovirus exposure and HLA in healthy donors. The PCR used 60 Vbeta and 13 Jbeta primers. Profiling relied on immunoSEQ multiplex PCR, and the TCRdb table lists in-frame clones only, not all of them. The sample includes about 140,000 clones, more than 9.5% of them seen just once. Sequencing was carried out using PBMCs. The receptor source for this set is a man aged 50-59 years in good health and CMV-seronegative.

Notes on this clone: This specimen includes other DNA sequences encoding the same CDR3. The chain couples TRBV6-6 to TRBJ1-3; possibly TRBD1 for D (6 bases). V was pared by 3 bases and J by 1 base, with 10 bases between. The germline V gene has CDR1 MNHNY and CDR2 SVGAGI (reference sequence). This CDR3 has 15 residues. CDR3 nucleotides: TGTGCCAGCAGTTATCTAGGGGGATCTGGAAACACCATATATTTT. Amino acids: CASSYLGGSGNTIYF.

A few counts support this clone. The J gene is TRBJ1-4, the V gene TRBV30, with 8 bases matching TRBD1. Germline CDR1 reads GTSNPN; CDR2 reads SVGIG (reference sequence). This CDR3 region has 14 residues. V lost 2 bases, J lost 8 bases, and 7 bases stayed unmatched. CDR3 in amino acids: CAWSRTGNGEKLFF. The CDR3 nucleotides read TGTGCCTGGAGTCGGACAGGGAACGGCGAAAAACTGTTTTTT.

This clone turned up a few times. V gene TRBV4-1 combines with J gene TRBJ2-7, with a possible D match to TRBD1 (5 bases). Trimming pared 4 bases from V and 3 bases from J, leaving 16 bases between. Looked up from germline, CDR1 is MGHRA and CDR2 is YSYEKL. The CDR3 has 15 residues. CDR3 sequence reads: CASSPGHTVVYEQYF. The CDR3 region has the DNA TGCGCCAGCAGCCCCGGACACACGGTAGTCTACGAGCAGTACTTC.

This clone has only a few counts. The chain employs TRBV2 and TRBJ2-3; D might be TRBD2 (6 bases). Germline V gene lookup returns CDR1 SNHLY and CDR2 FYNNEI. There are 13 residues in the CDR3. The V end was cut by 8 bases, the J end by 0 bases, with 9 bases between. In DNA form, the CDR3 reads TGTGCCAGCGGGACTTTTAGCACAGATACGCAGTATTTT. This sequence encodes CASGTFSTDTQYF. Full variable domain (missing parts from reference TRBV2 and TRBJ2-3): EPEVTQTPSHQVTQMGQEVILRCVPISNHLYFYWYRQILGQKVEFLVSFYNNEISEKSEIFDDQFSVERPDGSNFTLKIRSTKLEDSAMYFCASGTFSTDTQYFGPGTRLTVL.

This clone was counted only a few times. The rearrangement links TRBV23-1 to TRBJ2-7; 9 nucleotides align to TRBD1. TRBV23-1 is placed among ORFs of uncertain function. This CDR3 is 13 amino acids long. V shed 3 bases, J shed 11 bases, and the junction held 8 bases outside the gene matches. CDR3 in amino acids: CASSHSGQGRKYF. In nucleotides, the CDR3 is TGCGCCAGCAGTCATTCCGGACAGGGGAGGAAGTACTTC.

This clone was picked up a small number of times. The rearrangement uses TRBV5-1 and TRBJ2-5, with 7 positions matching TRBD2. Germline trimming cut 0 bases from V and 5 bases from J; bases unmatched to any gene: 7. Germline CDR1 SGHRS, CDR2 YFSETQ. The CDR3 spans 15 residues. Here the CDR3 DNA reads TGCGCCAGCAGCTTGGAGGTGGGGGGGGTCGAGACCCAGTACTTC. Amino acids: CASSLEVGGVETQYF.

This clone has a handful of counts. V usage is TRBV7-2 and J usage is TRBJ2-2; 7 bases line up with TRBD2. Germline V gene data show CDR1 as SGHTA and CDR2 as FQGNSA. The V gene end was trimmed by 5 bases and the J gene end by 5 bases; junction bases not matched to a gene: 11. This CDR3 region has 16 residues. CDR3 in DNA: TGTGCCAGCAGCCCCCTTGGAACGGGGGGAACCGGGGAGCTGTTTTTT. Protein product: CASSPLGTGGTGELFF. Supplemented by reference TRBV7-2 and TRBJ2-2, the full variable domain reads GAGVSQSPSNKVTEKGKDVELRCDPISGHTALYWYRQSLGQGLEFLIYFQGNSAPDKSGLPSDRFSAERTGGSVSTLTIQRTQQEDSAVYLCASSPLGTGGTGELFFGEGSRLTVL.

The chain joins TRBV29-1 to TRBJ2-5, with 7 nucleotides matching TRBD1. Germline V gene data show CDR1 as SQVTM and CDR2 as ANQGSEA. The CDR3 length is 14 residues. The V gene end was trimmed by 7 bases and the J gene end by 5 bases; junction bases not matched to a gene: 13. In DNA, the CDR3 is TGCAGCGCCCCGAGGGGGCTCAGCCAGGAGACCCAGTACTTC. This translates into CSAPRGLSQETQYF.

The chain is built from TRBV7-3 and TRBJ2-5; tentative D call: TRBD2 (5 bases). The CDR3 runs to 14 residues. Looked up from germline, CDR1 is SGHTA and CDR2 is FQGTGA. The V end lost 5 bases, the J end lost 5 bases, and 15 bases lay between the germline ends. The CDR3 nucleotides read TGTGCCAGCAGCCCCGGCGGAGGATGGGAGACCCAGTACTTC. Translation: CASSPGGGWETQYF.

This clone showed up just a few times. The rearrangement links TRBV18 to TRBJ2-2, with 7 bases lining up with TRBD1. Trimming took 3 bases from V and 4 from J; bases not matched to a gene: 11. This CDR3 contains 17 residues. Germline lookup yields CDR1 KGHSH and CDR2 LQKENI. The CDR3 DNA reads as TGTGCCAGCTCACCGAGAGGAAGGGGGCAGGGCACCGGGGAGCTGTTTTTT. This codes for CASSPRGRGQGTGELFF.

The genes are TRBV7-3 and TRBJ2-1; the match to TRBD2 covers 11 bases. The ends lost 1 base at V and 12 bases at J; junction bases unmatched: 8. Germline values: CDR1 SGHTA, CDR2 FQGTGA. The CDR3 sequence is 15 residues long. The CDR3 nucleotides read TGTGCCAGCAGCTTAAACCCTAGCGGGAGGTCGGGGCAGTTCTTC. Encoded protein: CASSLNPSGRSGQFF.

In this sample, this clone turned up many times. The CDR3 protein is CASSERTEAFF. The CDR3 nucleotides read TGTGCCAGCAGTGAACGCACTGAAGCTTTCTTT. The V and J genes are TRBV2 and TRBJ1-1; no definite D call. V was pared by 2 bases and J by 4 bases, with 2 bases between. The CDR3 is 11 residues long. From germline, CDR1 is SNHLY and CDR2 FYNNEI.

J is TRBJ1-2 and V is TRBV11-2; weak D call: TRBD1 (5 bases). The CDR3 consists of 15 residues. CDR1 is SGHAT, CDR2 FQNNGV, per germline. Trimming pared 0 bases from V and 0 bases from J, leaving 8 bases between. DNA of the CDR3: TGTGCCAGCAGCTTAGACGGCAGGGCTAACTATGGCTACACCTTC. It yields the protein CASSLDGRANYGYTF.

Only a few counts were recorded for this clone. The rearrangement uses TRBV5-4 and TRBJ2-3, with TRBD2 matching 10 bases. Trimming removed 2 bases from V and 6 bases from J; junction bases left unmatched: 9. Germline V gives CDR1 SGHNT, CDR2 YYREEE (reference sequence). The CDR3 consists of 16 residues. DNA for the CDR3: TGTGCCAGCAGCTTCAAGCGGGGGGGCGTGATTGATACGCAGTATTTT. Translation: CASSFKRGGVIDTQYF.

This clone was detected a few times. The V call is TRBV30, the J call TRBJ1-1; TRBD1 aligns across 7 bases. The V and J ends lost 2 bases and 4 bases, in that order; junction bases with no gene match: 1. CDR1 and CDR2 (germline): GTSNPN, SVGIG (reference sequence). The CDR3 has 12 amino acids. CDR3 sequence (DNA): TGTGCCTGGAGTCGGGACAGCACTGAAGCTTTCTTT. Protein: CAWSRDSTEAFF.

CDR3 region: CASSARALSGGLRDEQFF. In DNA form, the CDR3 reads TGTGCCAGCAGCGCCCGCGCTCTTAGCGGGGGCCTTAGAGATGAGCAGTTCTTC. The gene calls are TRBV9 and TRBJ2-1; 9 bases fit TRBD2. CDR1 is SGDLS and CDR2 is YYNGEE in the germline V gene. J lost 8 bases, V lost 3 bases, and 18 bases had no gene match. CDR3 length: 18 residues.

This clone was seen a single time. Its ends do not fully match the called genes, so a read error is possible. The chain employs TRBV25-1 and TRBJ2-3; 8 nucleotides line up with TRBD2. This CDR3 comprises 16 residues. From germline, CDR1 is MGHDK and CDR2 SYGVNS. Written as DNA, the CDR3 is TGTGCCAGCAGTGACCTTAGCGGGGCCAGGCCAGATGCGCAGTATTTT. Translation: CASSDLSGARPDAQYF.

The V and J genes are TRBV15 and TRBJ1-5, with 9 nucleotides matching TRBD1. Germline CDR1 is LNHNV and CDR2 is YYDKDF (reference sequence). The CDR3 spans 15 residues. J was trimmed by 2 bases and V by 1 base; bases with no gene match: 0. The CDR3 nucleotides read TGTGCCACCAGCAGAGGGGACAGGGGCAATCAGCCCCAGCATTTT. As protein: CATSRGDRGNQPQHF. The full variable domain, rest sourced from reference TRBV15 and TRBJ1-5, is DAMVIQNPRYQVTQFGKPVTLSCSQTLNHNVMYWYQQKSSQAPKLLFHYYDKDFNNEADTPDNFQSRRPNTSFCFLDIRSPGLGDTAMYLCATSRGDRGNQPQHFGDGTRLSIL.

This clone was counted between two and nine times. V is TRBV2 and J is TRBJ2-2; 10 bases are shared with TRBD2. This CDR3 is built from 15 residues. Unmatched junction bases numbered 9, after V lost 7 bases and J lost 7 bases. Germline loops: CDR1 SNHLY, CDR2 FYNNEI. The CDR3 is CASKQGLAMGGELFF. The CDR3 DNA is TGTGCCAGCAAGCAGGGACTAGCGATGGGCGGGGAGCTGTTTTTT.

The rearrangement joins TRBV30 to TRBJ1-5; TRBD1 is a possible D gene (6 bases). The CDR3 is made up of 15 amino acids. Germline CDR1 is GTSNPN and CDR2 is SVGIG (reference sequence). Trimming took off 3 bases at V and 6 bases at J, with 18 bases between the two ends. As DNA, the CDR3 is TGTGCCTGGAGCCCGGGACATTTCGGGGCTCAGCCCCAGCATTTT. Protein: CAWSPGHFGAQPQHF.

The chain uses TRBV7-9 and TRBJ1-2, with D hard to call. The germline gives CDR1 SEHNR, CDR2 FQNEAQ (reference sequence). V dropped 1 base and J dropped 12 bases, with 12 bases sitting between them. There are 12 residues in the CDR3. CDR3 region: CASSLGLVEDTF. CDR3 nucleotide sequence: TGTGCCAGCAGCTTAGGCCTCGTTGAGGACACCTTC.

This clone was seen more than once but under ten times. The V and J genes are TRBV7-9 and TRBJ1-1; a possible D gene is TRBD1 (6 bases). This CDR3 spans 16 amino acids. The germline V gene encodes CDR1 SEHNR and CDR2 FQNEAQ (reference sequence). Trimming removed 5 bases at V and 3 bases at J, with 19 bases between. DNA for the CDR3: TGTGCCAGCAGCCCCCCCCGGTGGGCAGGGGACACTGAAGCTTTCTTT. As protein: CASSPPRWAGDTEAFF.

This chain uses TRBV27 with TRBJ1-2; D might be TRBD1 (6 bases). Germline lookup yields CDR1 MNHEY and CDR2 SMNVEV (reference sequence). CDR3 length equals 13 residues. Deletions cut 5 bases from V and 4 bases from J, with 11 bases between. The CDR3, as DNA: TGTGCCAGCAGTCATGGACAGTCCTATGGCTACACCTTC. The encoded protein is CASSHGQSYGYTF.

J is TRBJ2-1 and V is TRBV5-1; weak D call: TRBD1 (8 bases). CDR1 and CDR2 from the germline V gene are SGHRS and YFSETQ. V was trimmed by 3 bases and J by 6 bases, leaving 13 bases between them. CDR3 length: 14 residues. The chain's CDR3 is CASSSGGQGNEQFF. The CDR3 bases are TGCGCCAGCAGCTCGGGAGGACAGGGCAATGAGCAGTTCTTC.

This clone has a handful of counts. The chain uses TRBV6-8 and TRBJ1-2; 7 bases align to TRBD1. The ends lost 5 bases at V and 0 bases at J; junction bases unmatched: 12. The CDR3 contains 17 residues. From germline, CDR1 is MNHGY and CDR2 SAAAGT. As DNA, the CDR3 is TGTGCCAGCAGTAGGACAGGAAAAAATACAGCTAACTATGGCTACACCTTC. It translates to CASSRTGKNTANYGYTF.

The V call is TRBV9, the J call TRBJ1-1, with D uncertain. This CDR3 has 16 amino acids. V was pared by 4 bases and J by 2 bases, with 18 bases between. From germline, CDR1 is SGDLS and CDR2 YYNGEE. CDR3 region: CASSPRVGGYNTEAFF. As DNA, the CDR3 is TGTGCCAGCAGCCCCCGTGTGGGAGGATACAACACTGAAGCTTTCTTT.

This clone was detected only a few times. This chain links TRBV5-4 with TRBJ1-6; TRBD1 matches 7 bases. The germline V gene encodes CDR1 SGHNT and CDR2 YYREEE (reference sequence). V gave up 2 bases and J gave up 5 bases; unmatched junction bases: 4. The CDR3 consists of 15 residues. In DNA form, the CDR3 reads TGTGCCAGCAGCTTACAACAGGGGAATAATTCACCCCTCCACTTT. Translated, it gives CASSLQQGNNSPLHF.

The chain has TRBV2 and TRBJ1-4, with a possible D match to TRBD1 (6 bases). V lost 4 bases and J 8 bases, leaving 8 bases between the germline ends. Per the germline V gene, CDR1 is SNHLY and CDR2 is FYNNEI. The CDR3 length is 12 residues. In DNA form, the CDR3 reads TGTGCCAGCAGTGCCGGGACAGAAAAACTGTTTTTT. This translates into CASSAGTEKLFF. The whole variable domain, remainder taken from reference TRBV2 and TRBJ1-4, is EPEVTQTPSHQVTQMGQEVILRCVPISNHLYFYWYRQILGQKVEFLVSFYNNEISEKSEIFDDQFSVERPDGSNFTLKIRSTKLEDSAMYFCASSAGTEKLFFGSGTQLSVL.

This clone was counted only a few times. The chain links TRBV5-4 to TRBJ2-1; 8 positions match TRBD2. The CDR3 extends over 15 amino acids. Germline V CDR1 and CDR2: SGHNT, YYREEE (reference sequence). After removal of 10 bases from V and 5 bases from J, the junction contained 14 bases not matched to a gene. CDR3: CAGEDGGAVDNEQFF. CDR3 DNA sequence: TGTGCCGGGGAGGACGGGGGGGCCGTTGACAATGAGCAGTTCTTC.

The J gene is TRBJ2-7, the V gene TRBV15; 16 nucleotides match TRBD2. Germline CDR1 and CDR2: LNHNV and YYDKDF (reference sequence). The CDR3 contains 17 residues. V trimming: 4 bases; J trimming: 0 bases; junction bases outside the gene matches: 3. CDR3 DNA: TGTGCCACCAGCAAGGGACTAGCGGGGGGGAGCTCCTACGAGCAGTACTTC. This gives the protein CATSKGLAGGSSYEQYF.